This is a list of T cell receptor beta chains from one sample in a study of T-cell memory formation after mild COVID-19. TCRdb reanalysed the 5' RACE reads using MiXCR and keeps one entry per CDR3 protein. The table records 140,000 or so distinct CDR3 sequences, 19% of them present only once. Sequenced sample: PBMCs or a T cell subset sorted from them (not recorded which). Receptors originate from an adult woman who had mild COVID-19 (a few samples of this study predate the infection). Cell type and time point are not known. Both conserved end residues are part of each CDR3. D genes are given only for firm matches. The size field is filled for only some rows; it gives once, few, many or a size class.

D gene: TRBD2
clone size: few
V gene: TRBV5-1
J gene: TRBJ2-2
CDR3 length: 16
CDR3 DNA: TGCGCCAGCAGCACCCAGACTAGCGGGTACACCGGGGAGCTGTTTTTT
CDR3 protein: CASSTQTSGYTGELFF

D gene: TRBD2
clone size: NA
V gene: TRBV5-1
J gene: TRBJ2-7
CDR3 length: 15
CDR3 DNA: TGCGCCAGCAGCGGTAATAGCGGGAGCACCTACGAGCAGTACTTC
CDR3 protein: CASSGNSGSTYEQYF

D gene: NA
clone size: NA
V gene: TRBV12-3/TRBV12-4
J gene: TRBJ1-3
CDR3 length: 14
CDR3 DNA: TGTGCCAGCAGTTCAACCGGGCAGGGAAACACCATATATTTT
CDR3 protein: CASSSTGQGNTIYF

D gene: NA
clone size: few
V gene: TRBV6-5
J gene: TRBJ1-5
CDR3 length: 14
CDR3 DNA: TGTGCCAGCAGCAAACAGGGAGGCAATCAGCCCCAGCATTTT
CDR3 protein: CASSKQGGNQPQHF

D gene: NA
clone size: NA
V gene: TRBV5-1
J gene: TRBJ2-1
CDR3 length: 16
CDR3 DNA: TGCGCCAGCAGCCTCCCAGGGAATACGGGGTCTAATGAGCAGTTCTTC
CDR3 protein: CASSLPGNTGSNEQFF

D gene: NA
clone size: NA
V gene: TRBV7-9
J gene: TRBJ2-5
CDR3 length: 14
CDR3 DNA: TGTGCCAGCAGCTTAAAGGGACTTAAAGAGACCCAGTACTTC
CDR3 protein: CASSLKGLKETQYF

D gene: NA
clone size: NA
V gene: TRBV5-1
J gene: TRBJ1-1
CDR3 length: 11
CDR3 DNA: TGCGCCAGCAGCACCGGGCACCTAATAGACTTT
CDR3 protein: CASSTGHLIDF

D gene: TRBD1
clone size: NA
V gene: TRBV20-1
J gene: TRBJ1-2
CDR3 length: 13
CDR3 DNA: TGCAGTGCTAGGCGGGACAGAAACTATGGCTACACCTTC
CDR3 protein: CSARRDRNYGYTF

D gene: TRBD1
clone size: NA
V gene: TRBV5-1
J gene: TRBJ2-7
CDR3 length: 15
CDR3 DNA: TGCGCCAGCAGCTTGGGGGACAGGGCTGCGCGCGAGCAGTACTTC
CDR3 protein: CASSLGDRAAREQYF

D gene: NA
clone size: many
V gene: TRBV9
J gene: TRBJ2-7
CDR3 length: 15
CDR3 DNA: TGTGCCAGCAGTCCGACCGGGACGCATGCTTCCGAGCAGTACTTC
CDR3 protein: CASSPTGTHASEQYF

D gene: TRBD2
clone size: few
V gene: TRBV7-9
J gene: TRBJ2-2
CDR3 length: 15
CDR3 DNA: TGTGCCAGCAGCTTCATAGCGGGGAACACCGGGGAGCTGTTTTTT
CDR3 protein: CASSFIAGNTGELFF

D gene: TRBD2
clone size: NA
V gene: TRBV7-2
J gene: TRBJ2-3
CDR3 length: 17
CDR3 DNA: TGTGCCAGCAGCCGCGGCGGAGCGGGAGTCCCTACAGATACGCAGTATTTT
CDR3 protein: CASSRGGAGVPTDTQYF

D gene: NA
clone size: few
V gene: TRBV11-2
J gene: TRBJ2-7
CDR3 length: 14
CDR3 DNA: TGTGCCAGCAGACCCGCCGGGACTCGCTACGAGCAGTACTTC
CDR3 protein: CASRPAGTRYEQYF

D gene: TRBD1
clone size: few
V gene: TRBV6-5
J gene: TRBJ2-7
CDR3 length: 14
CDR3 DNA: TGTGCCAGCGCGTTGGGACAGGGCGCTTACGAGCAGTACTTC
CDR3 protein: CASALGQGAYEQYF

D gene: NA
clone size: NA
V gene: TRBV7-3
J gene: TRBJ1-1
CDR3 length: 13
CDR3 DNA: TGTGCCAGCAGCCCAACATTGAACACTGAAGCTTTCTTT
CDR3 protein: CASSPTLNTEAFF

D gene: NA
clone size: NA
V gene: TRBV7-2
J gene: TRBJ2-1
CDR3 length: 15
CDR3 DNA: TGTGCCAGCAGTTCCTTCGGGGGAGTCGGGAATGAGCAGTTCTTC
CDR3 protein: CASSSFGGVGNEQFF

D gene: NA
clone size: few
V gene: TRBV12-3/TRBV12-4
J gene: TRBJ1-2
CDR3 length: 13
CDR3 DNA: TGTGCCAGCAGCTCTCTACGAGCGGGAGGCTACACCTTC
CDR3 protein: CASSSLRAGGYTF

D gene: NA
clone size: NA
V gene: TRBV6-1
J gene: TRBJ2-2
CDR3 length: 15
CDR3 DNA: TGTGCCAGCACCTCTCTAGGCGGTGGCCCCGGGGAGCTGTTTTTT
CDR3 protein: CASTSLGGGPGELFF

D gene: TRBD1
clone size: NA
V gene: TRBV7-9
J gene: TRBJ2-2
CDR3 length: 13
CDR3 DNA: TGTGCCGGCCGGGACAGGGTGACCGGGGAGCTGTTTTTT
CDR3 protein: CAGRDRVTGELFF

D gene: TRBD1
clone size: NA
V gene: TRBV7-2
J gene: TRBJ1-2
CDR3 length: 16
CDR3 DNA: TGTGCCAGCAGCCTATCCTGGGACAGGGGGGCCGGTGGCTACACCTTC
CDR3 protein: CASSLSWDRGAGGYTF

D gene: NA
clone size: NA
V gene: TRBV2
J gene: TRBJ2-1
CDR3 length: 15
CDR3 DNA: TGTGCCAGCACCCGTCAGGGGACTCCAGTCAATGAGCAGTTCTTC
CDR3 protein: CASTRQGTPVNEQFF

D gene: NA
clone size: NA
V gene: TRBV12-3/TRBV12-4
J gene: TRBJ2-7
CDR3 length: 14
CDR3 DNA: TGTGCCAGCAGTTTAGACGGGCGGGCCTACGAGCAGTACTTC
CDR3 protein: CASSLDGRAYEQYF

D gene: NA
clone size: NA
V gene: TRBV24-1
J gene: TRBJ2-1
CDR3 length: 12
CDR3 DNA: TGTGCCACCCAAGAGGGGTACAATGAGCAGTTCTTC
CDR3 protein: CATQEGYNEQFF

D gene: NA
clone size: NA
V gene: TRBV3-1
J gene: TRBJ1-2
CDR3 length: 17
CDR3 DNA: TGTGCCAGCAGCCCGCAAGCGGTCGGACAGCGAGATTATGGCTACACCTTC
CDR3 protein: CASSPQAVGQRDYGYTF

D gene: NA
clone size: few
V gene: TRBV9
J gene: TRBJ2-5
CDR3 length: 17
CDR3 DNA: TGTGCCAGCAGCGTGGGTTACACCGCAAACTCCCAAGAGACCCAGTACTTC
CDR3 protein: CASSVGYTANSQETQYF

D gene: NA
clone size: NA
V gene: TRBV7-8
J gene: TRBJ2-1
CDR3 length: 16
CDR3 DNA: TGTGCCAGCAGGAGGACCTGGGCTGGGCTGTACAATGAGCAGTTCTTC
CDR3 protein: CASRRTWAGLYNEQFF

D gene: TRBD2
clone size: NA
V gene: TRBV20-1
J gene: TRBJ2-1
CDR3 length: 19
CDR3 DNA: TGCAGTGCCATCCGGCGGGCTCTAGCGGGGGGGCCCGTAGAGCATGAGCAGTTCTTC
CDR3 protein: CSAIRRALAGGPVEHEQFF

D gene: NA
clone size: few
V gene: TRBV10-3
J gene: TRBJ2-3
CDR3 length: 12
CDR3 DNA: TGTGCCATCCTCGGGCTAGCAGATACGCAGTATTTT
CDR3 protein: CAILGLADTQYF

D gene: TRBD1
clone size: few
V gene: TRBV12-3/TRBV12-4
J gene: TRBJ1-1
CDR3 length: 15
CDR3 DNA: TGTGCCAGCAGCCCAGGACAGGGAATACGGACTGAAGCTTTCTTT
CDR3 protein: CASSPGQGIRTEAFF

D gene: TRBD1
clone size: many
V gene: TRBV12-3/TRBV12-4
J gene: TRBJ2-7
CDR3 length: 15
CDR3 DNA: TGTGCCAGCAGGAACTCCGGGACAGGGGCCCACGAGCAGTACTTC
CDR3 protein: CASRNSGTGAHEQYF

D gene: NA
clone size: NA
V gene: TRBV14
J gene: TRBJ2-3
CDR3 length: 15
CDR3 DNA: TGTGCCAGCACCCCCTTGGACGGACTCACAGATACGCAGTATTTT
CDR3 protein: CASTPLDGLTDTQYF

D gene: NA
clone size: NA
V gene: TRBV6-2/TRBV6-3
J gene: TRBJ2-2
CDR3 length: 15
CDR3 DNA: TGTGCCAGCAGTTCCAGCAGGTACCTGGACGGGGAGCTGTTTTTT
CDR3 protein: CASSSSRYLDGELFF

D gene: NA
clone size: few
V gene: TRBV6-1
J gene: TRBJ2-1
CDR3 length: 13
CDR3 DNA: TGTGCCAGCAGTGATTCCGTATACAATGAGCAGTTCTTC
CDR3 protein: CASSDSVYNEQFF

D gene: NA
clone size: NA
V gene: TRBV11-2
J gene: TRBJ1-1
CDR3 length: 14
CDR3 DNA: TGTGCCACCCCAGACCCGCCAGACAAGCCTGAAGCTTTCTTT
CDR3 protein: CATPDPPDKPEAFF

D gene: NA
clone size: NA
V gene: TRBV10-3
J gene: TRBJ1-3
CDR3 length: 15
CDR3 DNA: TGTGCCATCAGTGACACGCGGGACTCTGGAAACACCATATATTTT
CDR3 protein: CAISDTRDSGNTIYF

D gene: NA
clone size: NA
V gene: TRBV7-9
J gene: TRBJ1-1
CDR3 length: 14
CDR3 DNA: TGTGCCAGCAGTTTACAGGAGGTGAACACTGAAGCTTTCTTT
CDR3 protein: CASSLQEVNTEAFF

D gene: NA
clone size: few
V gene: TRBV24-1
J gene: TRBJ2-1
CDR3 length: 15
CDR3 DNA: TGTGCCACCAGTGACAGCGCGGCTTCCTACAATGAGCAGTTCTTC
CDR3 protein: CATSDSAASYNEQFF

D gene: NA
clone size: few
V gene: TRBV18
J gene: TRBJ2-7
CDR3 length: 15
CDR3 DNA: TGTGCCAGCTCGCTACGACAGGCCACCTCCTACGAGCAGTACTTC
CDR3 protein: CASSLRQATSYEQYF

D gene: TRBD1
clone size: NA
V gene: TRBV6-5
J gene: TRBJ1-3
CDR3 length: 16
CDR3 DNA: TGTGCCAGCACCCCCAGGTGGACAGGGGCTGGAAACACCATATATTTT
CDR3 protein: CASTPRWTGAGNTIYF

D gene: NA
clone size: NA
V gene: TRBV10-3
J gene: TRBJ2-1
CDR3 length: 17
CDR3 DNA: TGTGCCATCAGTGAGCCTGCTAGTGGGGGTTTGGGCGATGAGCAGTTCTTC
CDR3 protein: CAISEPASGGLGDEQFF

D gene: TRBD1
clone size: NA
V gene: TRBV19
J gene: TRBJ2-1
CDR3 length: 13
CDR3 DNA: TGTGCCAGTAGTACAGGGACAGCCAATGAGCAGTTCTTC
CDR3 protein: CASSTGTANEQFF

D gene: NA
clone size: few
V gene: TRBV7-9
J gene: TRBJ2-1
CDR3 length: 15
CDR3 DNA: TGTGCCAGCAGCTTACCCCAGGGCTCCTACAATGAGCAGTTCTTC
CDR3 protein: CASSLPQGSYNEQFF

D gene: NA
clone size: NA
V gene: TRBV18
J gene: TRBJ1-5
CDR3 length: 16
CDR3 DNA: TGTGCCAGCTCATCCCGTCAAGGCCAGGGGACTCAGCCCCAGCATTTT
CDR3 protein: CASSSRQGQGTQPQHF

D gene: NA
clone size: NA
V gene: TRBV12-3/TRBV12-4
J gene: TRBJ1-1
CDR3 length: 14
CDR3 DNA: TGTGCCAGCAGTTTTTTGGGCGGGAGAACTGAAGCTTTCTTT
CDR3 protein: CASSFLGGRTEAFF

D gene: NA
clone size: few
V gene: TRBV7-9
J gene: TRBJ2-7
CDR3 length: 11
CDR3 DNA: TGTGCCAGCAGCTGGGCGGGAGAGCAGTACTTC
CDR3 protein: CASSWAGEQYF

D gene: TRBD1
clone size: few
V gene: TRBV7-9
J gene: TRBJ1-1
CDR3 length: 14
CDR3 DNA: TGTGCCAGCAGCTTAGCGGACAGGTACACTGAAGCTTTCTTT
CDR3 protein: CASSLADRYTEAFF

D gene: TRBD1
clone size: NA
V gene: TRBV30
J gene: TRBJ2-2
CDR3 length: 14
CDR3 DNA: TGTGCCTGGAGAGGGACAGCGAACACCGGGGAGCTGTTTTTT
CDR3 protein: CAWRGTANTGELFF

D gene: NA
clone size: NA
V gene: TRBV7-6
J gene: TRBJ2-5
CDR3 length: 18
CDR3 DNA: TGTGCCAGCAGCTTACTCCGGGAGAGAGGCTTAGGCCAAGAGACCCAGTACTTC
CDR3 protein: CASSLLRERGLGQETQYF

D gene: NA
clone size: few
V gene: TRBV6-1
J gene: TRBJ1-2
CDR3 length: 12
CDR3 DNA: TGTGCCAGCAGTGAAGGTCCGACTGGGGGGTACTTC
CDR3 protein: CASSEGPTGGYF

D gene: NA
clone size: few
V gene: TRBV20-1
J gene: TRBJ2-3
CDR3 length: 14
CDR3 DNA: TGCAGTGCTAGCTGGCAGGCTAGCACAGATACGCAGTATTTT
CDR3 protein: CSASWQASTDTQYF

D gene: NA
clone size: NA
V gene: TRBV12-3/TRBV12-4
J gene: TRBJ2-3
CDR3 length: 14
CDR3 DNA: TGTGCCAGCAGTCCCACTGTACGGCGCAATACGCAGTATTTT
CDR3 protein: CASSPTVRRNTQYF

D gene: NA
clone size: NA
V gene: TRBV20-1
J gene: TRBJ1-1
CDR3 length: 13
CDR3 DNA: TGCAGTGCTCTCGCCGAACAGGGCACTGAAGCTTTCTTT
CDR3 protein: CSALAEQGTEAFF